A selection of T cell receptor beta chains follows, all from one sample in a study of vaccination effects on CD4 cells after COVID-19. These TCRs are of unknown antigen specificity. Sequencing was performed with immunoSEQ multiplex PCR; in TCRdb, only in-frame clones are kept and a portion is missing. The data show tens of thousands of clones, with approximately 79% seen just once and 4% held by the top ten. The starting material was CD4+ T cells from PBMCs cultured with HCoV-OC43 spike peptides, obtained before COVID-19 vaccination. The receptors originated from a human donor who received a COVID-19 vaccine. CDR3s include the opening cysteine and the closing phenylalanine or tryptophan. The D gene is left open where the match is weak. The size field is filled for only some rows; it gives once, few, many or a size class.

d_gene	v_gene	j_gene	abundance	CDR3aa	CDR3nt
.	TRBV15	TRBJ2-2	.	CATRGAMGSGTGELFF	TGTGCCACCAGAGGCGCCATGGGGTCCGGCACCGGGGAGCTGTTTTTT
.	TRBV5-5	TRBJ1-1	.	CASSLVRGSSTEAFF	TGTGCCAGCAGCTTGGTTCGGGGTTCCAGCACTGAAGCTTTCTTT
.	TRBV4-1	TRBJ2-5	few	CASSQGTYPGTQYF	TGCGCCAGCAGCCAAGGGACGTACCCGGGGACCCAGTACTTC
TRBD2	TRBV5-1	TRBJ2-1	.	CASSLTSGGGSEQFF	TGCGCCAGCAGCTTGACTAGCGGGGGGGGGAGTGAGCAGTTCTTC
.	TRBV2	TRBJ2-3	.	CASTPPGVSRDTQYF	TGTGCCAGCACTCCCCCTGGGGTCTCTCGGGATACGCAGTATTTT
.	TRBV13	TRBJ2-3	.	CASSSAQDTQYF	TGTGCCAGCAGCTCAGCCCAAGATACGCAGTATTTT
.	TRBV5-1	TRBJ2-6	.	CASSTTFQGSGANVLTF	TGCGCCAGCAGCACAACTTTTCAGGGTTCTGGGGCCAACGTCCTGACTTTC
.	TRBV19	TRBJ1-3	once	CASADTYSGNTIYF	TGTGCCAGTGCAGACACCTACTCTGGAAACACCATATATTTT
TRBD2	TRBV6-2/TRBV6-3	TRBJ2-1	few	CASSYSWTSMYEQFF	TGTGCCAGCAGTTACTCGTGGACTAGCATGTATGAGCAGTTCTTC
.	TRBV9	TRBJ1-5	.	CASSVGGGQPQHF	TGTGCCAGCAGCGTAGGGGGGGGGCAGCCCCAGCATTTT